This T cell receptor (beta chain) emerged from a study of CD8+ T cells in alopecia areata. Regarding this clone: What it binds is not known.

RNA extraction was followed by reverse transcription into cDNA, which acted as the sequencing template. The repertoire was sequenced with immunoSEQ multiplex PCR; TCRdb's copy has only in-frame clones and lacks some. The table has tens of thousands of clones, about two thirds seen once. The length of the CDR3 is 14 residues. The germline gives CDR1 LGHNA, CDR2 YSLEER. Trimming removed 0 bases from V and 12 bases from J, with 14 bases in between. Specified treatment: oral pan-JAK inhibitor, 5-10 mg twice daily. Obtained from alopecia areata patients were lesional scalp punch biopsies along with peripheral blood. Notes on the study in general: Scalp and blood retained many expanded lesional clones during tofacitinib.

The sample here was CD8+ T cells sorted from blood, taken at week 44, from a patient treated with tofacitinib. The chain recombines TRBV4-3 with TRBJ2-2; D is possibly TRBD1 (5 bases). The source of this sequence is a human donor with alopecia areata. In DNA, the CDR3 is TGCGCCAGCAGCCAAGATAATCAGGGAATACAGCTGTTTTTT. This codes for CASSQDNQGIQLFF.